This T cell receptor (beta chain) is drawn from a study of T-cell reconstitution after alpha-beta-depleted transplantation in children. It was with unique molecular identifiers that the TCRbeta library was prepared. Each CDR3 protein is one row after TCRdb ran MiXCR on the PCR reads. The sample gives about 640,000 distinct CDR3 sequences, approximately 16% of which show up once; approximately 1% is in the top ten. In this sample, this clonotype turned up many times. Germline loops: CDR1 MGHDK, CDR2 SYGVNS. The trim removed 3 bases at V and 4 bases at J, leaving 15 bases unmatched. The length of the CDR3 is 18 residues.

Sequenced material: PBMCs from the stem cell graft donor, taken from the stem cell graft. This clonotype was sampled from a human donor who donated a stem cell graft to a child with acute myeloid leukemia. The chain combines TRBV25-1 with TRBJ2-1; 7 nucleotides line up with TRBD2. CDR3 DNA sequence: TGTGCCAGCAGTGACCCGACTAGCCCCTTTACATCATACAATGAGCAGTTCTTC. Its translation is CASSDPTSPFTSYNEQFF. Complete variable domain (other parts from reference TRBV25-1 and TRBJ2-1): EADIYQTPRYLVIGTGKKITLECSQTMGHDKMYWYQQDPGMELHLIHYSYGVNSTEKGDLSSESTVSRIRTEHFPLTLESARPSHTSQYLCASSDPTSPFTSYNEQFFGPGTRLTVL.